This is a list of T cell receptor beta chains from one sample in a study of spatial heterogeneity in lung cancer. TCRdb re-derived calls from the 5' RACE reads in MiXCR, one entry per CDR3 protein. The profile shows around 11,000 distinct CDR3 sequences, roughly 4.3% of them singletons. The material sequenced was normal lung tissue next to the tumor, taken at surgery. These receptors all stem from a male donor with early-stage non-small cell lung cancer. Each CDR3 is given without its conserved first and last residue. Fields, in order: V gene, clone size, J gene, CDR3 protein. Part of the rows lack a size; the others show once, few, many or a class for expanded clones.

>TRBV7-8|many|TRBJ1-4
ASSLTGKEKLF
>TRBV27|medium-sized|TRBJ1-4
ASSSGGFNEKLF
>TRBV18|medium-sized|TRBJ1-2
ASSPREQTFYGYT
>TRBV11-1|many|TRBJ2-5
ASSEHAGTGVIETQY
>TRBV18|many|TRBJ2-3
ASSFRTSGGTDTQY
>TRBV28|many|TRBJ1-2
ASTRGSYGYT
>TRBV28|many|TRBJ1-5
ASSPGQGGQPQH
>TRBV3-1|many|TRBJ1-4
ASSPPGTLKLF
>TRBV2|many|TRBJ2-3
ASRRTSGGYTDTQY
>TRBV20-1|few|TRBJ1-1
SARDLNRETEAF
>TRBV7-9|few|TRBJ1-2
ASSLVGSYGYT
>TRBV19|many|TRBJ2-7
ASSMTGGIYEQY
>TRBV3-1|many|TRBJ2-1
ASSQGLEGGNEQF
>TRBV6-1|medium-sized|TRBJ1-4
ASTLRTAENEKLF
>TRBV29-1|many|TRBJ2-5
SPWARGTQY
>TRBV12-3/TRBV12-4|many|TRBJ2-3
ASSLSAGGGEQY
>TRBV2|NA|TRBJ2-5
ASSGGWEGATQY
>TRBV6-1|many|TRBJ1-1
ASSAKGARGATEAF
>TRBV5-1|few|TRBJ1-5
ASSLDPGNQPQH
>TRBV12-3/TRBV12-4|many|TRBJ1-6
ASSSRGGQTNSPLH
>TRBV5-5|many|TRBJ1-1
ASIIAPNTEAF
>TRBV18|many|TRBJ2-1
ASSRDRGLDEQF
>TRBV7-9|few|TRBJ2-1
ASSLGVAGGNEQF
>TRBV12-3/TRBV12-4|medium-sized|TRBJ1-5
ASSLTGPQPQH
>TRBV7-2|many|TRBJ2-2
ASSPIYTGELF
>TRBV7-2|many|TRBJ2-2
ASSLVPGMGTGELF
>TRBV12-3/TRBV12-4|many|TRBJ1-2
ASSFQDRVNYGYT
>TRBV7-6|many|TRBJ1-1
ASSLATGGGTEAF
>TRBV20-1|many|TRBJ1-6
SASGTASPLH
>TRBV2|medium-sized|TRBJ1-6
ASSDRANSPLH
>TRBV7-9|many|TRBJ2-5
ASSFPGETQY
>TRBV12-3/TRBV12-4|many|TRBJ2-3
ASNKRSTDTQY
>TRBV3-1|medium-sized|TRBJ1-2
ASSQVRTGEHGYT
>TRBV15|NA|TRBJ2-5
ATSRVGRERETQY
>TRBV29-1|medium-sized|TRBJ1-4
SVQGSGEKLF
>TRBV18|medium-sized|TRBJ1-4
ASSPDRGGEKLF
>TRBV3-1|medium-sized|TRBJ2-1
ASSQEELAYNEQF
>TRBV29-1|many|TRBJ2-1
SATVGGNEQF
>TRBV9|many|TRBJ2-1
ASSVTGTSSYNEQF
>TRBV2|many|TRBJ1-1
ASRTGTAEAF
>TRBV2|medium-sized|TRBJ2-3
ASSVRPSTDTQY
>TRBV3-1|many|TRBJ1-1
ASEGNTEAF
>TRBV20-1|medium-sized|TRBJ1-5
SAPGTGDYQPQH
>TRBV5-6|many|TRBJ2-7
ASSLDLAGAHEQY
>TRBV3-1|many|TRBJ2-7
ASSSRGDEQY
>TRBV5-6|many|TRBJ2-4
ASSFGPGVNIQY
>TRBV12-3/TRBV12-4|many|TRBJ2-2
ASSLWTGAVNTGELF
>TRBV20-1|many|TRBJ2-7
SARAGRGALGYEQY
>TRBV19|many|TRBJ1-2
ASSATGGLEGYT
>TRBV6-6|many|TRBJ1-4
ASKMGQRNEKLF
>TRBV7-9|many|TRBJ2-3
ASRISWTDTQY
>TRBV3-1|few|TRBJ1-2
ASSQRQGGGYT
>TRBV18|many|TRBJ2-7
ASSSGSHEQY
>TRBV20-1|many|TRBJ1-5
SARVSGQVNQPQH
>TRBV20-1|medium-sized|TRBJ1-5
SARDRGNRNQPQH
>TRBV20-1|many|TRBJ2-1
SARADRAGSYNEQF
>TRBV7-2|many|TRBJ1-1
ASSLDSGRREAF